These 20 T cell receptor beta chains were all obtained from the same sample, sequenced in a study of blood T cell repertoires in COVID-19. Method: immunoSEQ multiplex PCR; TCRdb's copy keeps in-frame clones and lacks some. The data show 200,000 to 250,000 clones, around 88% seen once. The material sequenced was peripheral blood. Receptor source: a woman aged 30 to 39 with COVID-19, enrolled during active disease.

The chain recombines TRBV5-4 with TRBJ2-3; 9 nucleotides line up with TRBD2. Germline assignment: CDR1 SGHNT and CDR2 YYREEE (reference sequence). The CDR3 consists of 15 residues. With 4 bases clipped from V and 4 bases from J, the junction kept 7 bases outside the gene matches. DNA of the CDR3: TGTGCCAGCAGCCAACCGGGACTAGCCGCAGATACGCAGTATTTT. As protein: CASSQPGLAADTQYF.

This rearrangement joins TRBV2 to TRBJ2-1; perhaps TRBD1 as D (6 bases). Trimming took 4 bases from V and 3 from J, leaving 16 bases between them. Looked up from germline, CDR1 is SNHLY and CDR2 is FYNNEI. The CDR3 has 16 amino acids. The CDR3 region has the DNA TGTGCCAGCAGTGTCCTAACAACGGACAGCTACAATGAGCAGTTCTTC. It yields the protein CASSVLTTDSYNEQFF.

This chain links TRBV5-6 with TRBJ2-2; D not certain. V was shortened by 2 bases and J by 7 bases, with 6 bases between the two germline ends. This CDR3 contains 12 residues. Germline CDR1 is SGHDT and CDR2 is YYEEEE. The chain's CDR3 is CASSLSGGELFF. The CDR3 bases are TGTGCCAGCAGCTTATCCGGCGGGGAGCTGTTTTTT.

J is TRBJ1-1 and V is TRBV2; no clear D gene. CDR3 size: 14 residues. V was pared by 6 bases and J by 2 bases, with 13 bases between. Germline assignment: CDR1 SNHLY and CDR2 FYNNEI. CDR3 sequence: CASRIGGLNTEAFF. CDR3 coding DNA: TGTGCCAGCAGGATAGGCGGGTTAAACACTGAAGCTTTCTTT.

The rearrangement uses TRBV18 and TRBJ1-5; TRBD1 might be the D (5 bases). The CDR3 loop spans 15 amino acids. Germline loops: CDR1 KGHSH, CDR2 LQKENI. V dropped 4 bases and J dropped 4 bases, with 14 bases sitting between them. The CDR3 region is CASSQTDRNNQPQHF. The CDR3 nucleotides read TGTGCCAGCTCACAGACAGACAGAAATAATCAGCCCCAGCATTTT.

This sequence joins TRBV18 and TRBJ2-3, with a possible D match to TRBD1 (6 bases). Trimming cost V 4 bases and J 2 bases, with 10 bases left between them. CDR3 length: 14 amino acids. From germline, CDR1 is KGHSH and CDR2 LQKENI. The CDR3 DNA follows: TGTGCCAGCTCACTCAGGGGCCCCACAGATACGCAGTATTTT. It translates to CASSLRGPTDTQYF.

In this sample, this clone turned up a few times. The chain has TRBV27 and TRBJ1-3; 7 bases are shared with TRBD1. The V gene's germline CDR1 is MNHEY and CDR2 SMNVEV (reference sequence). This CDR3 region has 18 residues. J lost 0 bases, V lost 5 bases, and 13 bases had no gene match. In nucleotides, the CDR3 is TGTGCCAGCAGTCCTAATCCCCCGACAGGGACCTCTGGAAACACCATATATTTT. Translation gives CASSPNPPTGTSGNTIYF.

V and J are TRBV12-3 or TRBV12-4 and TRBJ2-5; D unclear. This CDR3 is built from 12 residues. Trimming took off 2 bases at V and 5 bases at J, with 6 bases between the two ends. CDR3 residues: CASSLFGETQYF. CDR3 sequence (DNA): TGTGCCAGCAGTTTATTCGGGGAGACCCAGTACTTC.

Here the CDR3 reads CASSLETSGANTGELFF. The DNA of the CDR3 is TGTGCCAGCAGTTTAGAGACTAGCGGGGCTAACACCGGGGAGCTGTTTTTT. The V and J genes are TRBV27 and TRBJ2-2; 11 positions agree with TRBD2. The CDR3 length is 17 residues. The J segment lost 2 bases and the V segment lost 2 bases, leaving 4 bases of the junction unmatched. Looked up from germline, CDR1 is MNHEY and CDR2 is SMNVEV (reference sequence).

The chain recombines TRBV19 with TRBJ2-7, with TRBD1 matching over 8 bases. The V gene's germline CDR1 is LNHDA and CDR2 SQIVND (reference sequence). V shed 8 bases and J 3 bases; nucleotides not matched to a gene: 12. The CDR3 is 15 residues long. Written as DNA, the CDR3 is TGTGCCAGTGGCGGGACAGGACACCTACTCTACGAGCAGTACTTC. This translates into CASGGTGHLLYEQYF.

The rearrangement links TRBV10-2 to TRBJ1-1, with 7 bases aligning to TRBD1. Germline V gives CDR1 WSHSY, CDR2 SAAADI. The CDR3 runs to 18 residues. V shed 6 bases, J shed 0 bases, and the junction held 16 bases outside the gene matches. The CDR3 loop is CASRALLTGTAMNTEAFF. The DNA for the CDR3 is TGCGCCAGCAGGGCCCTCTTAACCGGGACAGCAATGAACACTGAAGCTTTCTTT.

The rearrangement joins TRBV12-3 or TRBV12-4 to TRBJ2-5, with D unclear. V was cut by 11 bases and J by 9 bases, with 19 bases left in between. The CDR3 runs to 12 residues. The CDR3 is CAVSPGEGAQYF. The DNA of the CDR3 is TGTGCCGTCTCGCCGGGTGAAGGCGCCCAGTACTTC.

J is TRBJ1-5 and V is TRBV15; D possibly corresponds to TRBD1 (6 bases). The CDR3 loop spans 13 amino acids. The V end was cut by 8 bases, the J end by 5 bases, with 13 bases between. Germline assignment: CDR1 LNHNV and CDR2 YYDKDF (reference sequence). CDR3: CATRGGPHQPQHF. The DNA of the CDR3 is TGTGCCACCCGGGGGGGGCCCCATCAGCCCCAGCATTTT.

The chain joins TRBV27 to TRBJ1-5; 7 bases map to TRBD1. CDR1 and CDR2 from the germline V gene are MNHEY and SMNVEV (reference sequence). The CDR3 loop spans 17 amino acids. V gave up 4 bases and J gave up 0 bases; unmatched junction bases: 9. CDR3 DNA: TGTGCCAGCAGTTCGCCCGCACAGGGGAATAGCAATCAGCCCCAGCATTTT. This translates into CASSSPAQGNSNQPQHF.

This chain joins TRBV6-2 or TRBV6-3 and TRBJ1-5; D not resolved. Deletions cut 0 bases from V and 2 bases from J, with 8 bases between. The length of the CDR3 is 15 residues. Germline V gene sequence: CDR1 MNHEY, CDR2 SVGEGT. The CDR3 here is CASSYSMRRNQPQHF. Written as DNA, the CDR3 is TGTGCCAGCAGTTACTCGATGAGGCGCAATCAGCCCCAGCATTTT.

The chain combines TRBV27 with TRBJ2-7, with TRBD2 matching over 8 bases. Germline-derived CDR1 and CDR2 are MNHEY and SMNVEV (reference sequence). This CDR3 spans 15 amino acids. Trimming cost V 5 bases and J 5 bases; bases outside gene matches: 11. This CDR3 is CASSPTGGRGHEQYF. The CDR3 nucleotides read TGTGCCAGCAGTCCAACGGGGGGGAGGGGCCACGAGCAGTACTTC.

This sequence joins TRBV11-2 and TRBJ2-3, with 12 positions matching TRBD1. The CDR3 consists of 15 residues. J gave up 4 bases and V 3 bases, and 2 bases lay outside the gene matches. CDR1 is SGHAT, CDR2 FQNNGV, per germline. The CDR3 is CASSFRDRGPDTQYF. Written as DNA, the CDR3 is TGTGCCAGCAGCTTCCGGGACAGGGGGCCAGATACGCAGTATTTT. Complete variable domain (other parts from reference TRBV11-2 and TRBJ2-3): EAGVAQSPRYKIIEKRQSVAFWCNPISGHATLYWYQQILGQGPKLLIQFQNNGVVDDSQLPKDRFSAERLKGVDSTLKIQPAKLEDSAVYLCASSFRDRGPDTQYFGPGTRLTVL.

Written as DNA, the CDR3 is TGCGCCAGCAGCTTGGCCGGGGGAACTGGGGCCAACGTCCTGACTTTC. Residues: CASSLAGGTGANVLTF. The V gene is TRBV5-1, the J gene TRBJ2-6; a weak D match, TRBD2 (6 bases). This CDR3 has 16 amino acids. Looked up from germline, CDR1 is SGHRS and CDR2 is YFSETQ. V was shortened by 0 bases and J by 2 bases, with 9 bases between the two germline ends. Complete variable domain (other parts from reference TRBV5-1 and TRBJ2-6): KAGVTQTPRYLIKTRGQQVTLSCSPISGHRSVSWYQQTPGQGLQFLFEYFSETQRNKGNFPGRFSGRQFSNSRSEMNVSTLELGDSALYLCASSLAGGTGANVLTFGAGSRLTVL.

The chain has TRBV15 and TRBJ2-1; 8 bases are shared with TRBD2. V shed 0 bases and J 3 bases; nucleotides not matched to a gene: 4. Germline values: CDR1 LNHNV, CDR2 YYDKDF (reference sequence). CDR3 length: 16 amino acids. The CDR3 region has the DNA TGTGCCACCAGCAGAGACAGCGGGAGTGGCTACAATGAGCAGTTCTTC. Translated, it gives CATSRDSGSGYNEQFF.

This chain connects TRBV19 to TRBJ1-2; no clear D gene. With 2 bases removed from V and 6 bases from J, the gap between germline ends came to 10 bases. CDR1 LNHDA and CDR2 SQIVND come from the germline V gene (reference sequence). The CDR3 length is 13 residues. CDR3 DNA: TGTGCCAGTAGTATATTACCCGGTGATGGCTACACCTTC. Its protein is CASSILPGDGYTF.